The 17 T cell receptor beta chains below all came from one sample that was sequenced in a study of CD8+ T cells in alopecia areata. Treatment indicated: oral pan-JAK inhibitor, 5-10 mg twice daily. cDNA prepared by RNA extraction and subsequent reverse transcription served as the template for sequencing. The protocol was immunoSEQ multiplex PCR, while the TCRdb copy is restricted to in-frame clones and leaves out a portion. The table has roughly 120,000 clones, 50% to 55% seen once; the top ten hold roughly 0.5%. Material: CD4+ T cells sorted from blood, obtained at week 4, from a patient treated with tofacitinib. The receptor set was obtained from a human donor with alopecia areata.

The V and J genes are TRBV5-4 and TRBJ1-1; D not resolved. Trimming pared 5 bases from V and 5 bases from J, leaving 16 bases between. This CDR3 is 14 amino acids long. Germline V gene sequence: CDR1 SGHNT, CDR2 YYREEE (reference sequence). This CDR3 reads CASSRYEGRTEAFF. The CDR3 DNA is TGTGCCAGCAGTCGCTATGAGGGAAGGACTGAAGCTTTCTTT.

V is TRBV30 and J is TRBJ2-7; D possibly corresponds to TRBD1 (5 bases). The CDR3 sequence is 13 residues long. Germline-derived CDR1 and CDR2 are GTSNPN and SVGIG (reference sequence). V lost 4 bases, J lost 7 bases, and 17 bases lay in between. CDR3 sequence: CAWTGQPLGEQYF. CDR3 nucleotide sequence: TGTGCCTGGACCGGACAACCCCTGGGGGAGCAGTACTTC. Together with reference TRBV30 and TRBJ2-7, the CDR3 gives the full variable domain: SQTIHQWPATLVQPVGSPLSLECTVEGTSNPNLYWYRQAAGRGLQLLFYSVGIGQISSEVPQNLSASRPQDRQFILSSKKLLLSDSGFYLCAWTGQPLGEQYFGPGTRLTVT.

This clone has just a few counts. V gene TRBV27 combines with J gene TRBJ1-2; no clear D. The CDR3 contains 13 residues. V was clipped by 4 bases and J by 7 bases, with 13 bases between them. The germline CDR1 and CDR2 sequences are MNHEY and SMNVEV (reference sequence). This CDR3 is CASSSPGYPGYTF. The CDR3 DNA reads TGTGCCAGCAGTTCCCCGGGCTACCCTGGCTACACCTTC.

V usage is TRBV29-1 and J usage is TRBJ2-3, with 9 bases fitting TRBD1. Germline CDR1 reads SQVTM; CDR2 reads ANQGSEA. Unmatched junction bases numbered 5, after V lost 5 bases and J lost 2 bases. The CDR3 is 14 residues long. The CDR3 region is CSVTGQGVTDTQYF. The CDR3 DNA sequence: TGCAGCGTTACGGGACAGGGTGTCACAGATACGCAGTATTTT.

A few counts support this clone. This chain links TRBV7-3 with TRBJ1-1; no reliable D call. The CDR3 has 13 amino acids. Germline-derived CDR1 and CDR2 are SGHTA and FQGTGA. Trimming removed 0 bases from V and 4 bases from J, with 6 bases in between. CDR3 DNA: TGTGCCAGCAGCTTAACGGTCGGCACTGAAGCTTTCTTT. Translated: CASSLTVGTEAFF.

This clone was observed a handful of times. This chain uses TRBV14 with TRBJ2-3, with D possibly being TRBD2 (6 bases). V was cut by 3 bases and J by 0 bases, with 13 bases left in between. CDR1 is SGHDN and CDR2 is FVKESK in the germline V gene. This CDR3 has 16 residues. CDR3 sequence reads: CASSHDLGRSTDTQYF. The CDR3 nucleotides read TGTGCCAGCAGCCATGACTTGGGGAGGAGCACAGATACGCAGTATTTT.

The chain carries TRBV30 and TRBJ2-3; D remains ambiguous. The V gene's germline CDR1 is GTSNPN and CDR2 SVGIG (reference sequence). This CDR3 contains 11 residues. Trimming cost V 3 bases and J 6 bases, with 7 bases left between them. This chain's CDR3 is CAWSALDTQYF. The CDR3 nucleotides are TGTGCCTGGAGCGCCTTGGATACGCAGTATTTT.

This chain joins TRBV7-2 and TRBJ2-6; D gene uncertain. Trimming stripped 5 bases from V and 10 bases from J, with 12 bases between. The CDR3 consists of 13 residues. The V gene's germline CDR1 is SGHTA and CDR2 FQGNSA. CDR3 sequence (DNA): TGTGCCAGCAGCACCAACCTTCTTAACGTCCTGACTTTC. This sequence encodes CASSTNLLNVLTF. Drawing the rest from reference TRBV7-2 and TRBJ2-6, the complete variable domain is GAGVSQSPSNKVTEKGKDVELRCDPISGHTALYWYRQSLGQGLEFLIYFQGNSAPDKSGLPSDRFSAERTGGSVSTLTIQRTQQEDSAVYLCASSTNLLNVLTFGAGSRLTVL.

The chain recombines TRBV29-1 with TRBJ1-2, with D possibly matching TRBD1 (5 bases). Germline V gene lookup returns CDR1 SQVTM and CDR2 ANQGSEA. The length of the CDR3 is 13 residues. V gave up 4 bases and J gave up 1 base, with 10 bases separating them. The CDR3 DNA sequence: TGCAGCGTTGGCGCGACAGTTAACTATGGCTACACCTTC. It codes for CSVGATVNYGYTF.

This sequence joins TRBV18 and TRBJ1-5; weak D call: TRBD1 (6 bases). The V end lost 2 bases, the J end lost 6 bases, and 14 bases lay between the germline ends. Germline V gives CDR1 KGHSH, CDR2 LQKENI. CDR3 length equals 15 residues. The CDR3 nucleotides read TGTGCCAGCTCACCAAGGGGGGACGCGGCTCAGCCCCAGCATTTT. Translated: CASSPRGDAAQPQHF.

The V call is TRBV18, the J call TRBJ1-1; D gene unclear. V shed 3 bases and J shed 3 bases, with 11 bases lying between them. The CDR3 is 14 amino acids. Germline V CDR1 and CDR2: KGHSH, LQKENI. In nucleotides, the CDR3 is TGTGCCAGCTCACCGAAAGACGCGTACACTGAAGCTTTCTTT. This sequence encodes CASSPKDAYTEAFF.

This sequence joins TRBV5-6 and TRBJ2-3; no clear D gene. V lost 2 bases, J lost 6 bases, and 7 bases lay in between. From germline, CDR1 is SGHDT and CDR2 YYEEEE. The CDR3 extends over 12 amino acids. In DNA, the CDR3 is TGTGCCAGCAGCTTTATGTCCGATACGCAGTATTTT. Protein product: CASSFMSDTQYF.

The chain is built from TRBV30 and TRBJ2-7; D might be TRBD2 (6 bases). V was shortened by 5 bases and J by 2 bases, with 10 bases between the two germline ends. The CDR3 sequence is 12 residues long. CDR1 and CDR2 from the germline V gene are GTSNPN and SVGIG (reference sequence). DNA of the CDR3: TGTGCCTGGTCCGGGAGCGCCTACGAGCAGTACTTC. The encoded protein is CAWSGSAYEQYF.

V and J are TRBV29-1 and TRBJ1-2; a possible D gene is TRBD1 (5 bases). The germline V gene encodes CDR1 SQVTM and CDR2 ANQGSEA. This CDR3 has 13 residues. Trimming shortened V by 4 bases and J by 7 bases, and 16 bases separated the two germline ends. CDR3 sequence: CSVVTAGSIGYTF. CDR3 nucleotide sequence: TGCAGCGTTGTAACGGCAGGGAGTATTGGCTACACCTTC.

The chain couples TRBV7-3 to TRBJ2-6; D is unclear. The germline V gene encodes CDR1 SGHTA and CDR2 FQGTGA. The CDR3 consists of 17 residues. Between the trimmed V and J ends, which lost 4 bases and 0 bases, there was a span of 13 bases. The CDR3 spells CASSSHAPGSGANVLTF. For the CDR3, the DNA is TGTGCCAGCAGCTCCCACGCACCAGGCTCTGGGGCCAACGTCCTGACTTTC.

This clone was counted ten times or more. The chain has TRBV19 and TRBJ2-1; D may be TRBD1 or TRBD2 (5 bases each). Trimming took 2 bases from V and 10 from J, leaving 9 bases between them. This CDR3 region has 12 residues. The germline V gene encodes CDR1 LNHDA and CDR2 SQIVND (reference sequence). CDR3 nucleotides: TGTGCCAGTAGTATACAGGGCGGGGAGCAGTTCTTC. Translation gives CASSIQGGEQFF. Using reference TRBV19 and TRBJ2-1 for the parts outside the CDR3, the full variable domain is DGGITQSPKYLFRKEGQNVTLSCEQNLNHDAMYWYRQDPGQGLRLIYYSQIVNDFQKGDIAEGYSVSREKKESFPLTVTSAQKNPTAFYLCASSIQGGEQFFGPGTRLTVL.

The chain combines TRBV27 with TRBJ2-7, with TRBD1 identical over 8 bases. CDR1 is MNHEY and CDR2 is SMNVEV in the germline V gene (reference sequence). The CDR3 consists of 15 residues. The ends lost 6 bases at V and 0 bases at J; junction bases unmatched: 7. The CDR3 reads CASSPRDRTSYEQYF. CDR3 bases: TGTGCCAGCAGCCCCCGGGACAGGACCTCCTACGAGCAGTACTTC.